Listed here are 30 T cell receptor beta chains from one sample, sequenced in a study (dated by TCRdb to about 2015). The library relied on 5' RACE. Sequencing was carried out with an Illumina MiSeq. The public reads were run again by TCRdb, first through fastp at Q25 and then through MiXCR, and only productive beta chains were kept. Entries that share a CDR3 protein sequence are merged under the most common genes and DNA. In this sample the table shows tens of thousands of distinct CDR3 sequences, 17% of which occur a single time. Together, the top ten hold 2% to 2.5% of the sample. Source material: naive CD4+ T cells sorted from blood. The cell subset or site label, as the study defines it: naive CD4+ T cells, CD4+CD45RA+CD25-. The receptors stem from a female donor with breast cancer.

The chain is built from TRBV12-3 or TRBV12-4 and TRBJ1-5; TRBD1 agrees at 7 bases. The CDR3 length is 15 residues. Trimming took 10 bases from V and 1 from J; bases not matched to a gene: 10. The CDR3 protein is CATARQGGSNQPQHF. CDR3 sequence (DNA): TGTGCCACCGCTAGACAGGGAGGAAGCAATCAGCCCCAGCATTTT.

Turning to this clonotype: A much more abundant neighbour one base away suggests this may be a read error. The V gene is TRBV29-1, the J gene TRBJ1-1; possible D gene TRBD1, 5 bases. Germline loops: CDR1 SQVTM, CDR2 ANQGSEA. The CDR3 sequence is 14 residues long. Trimming pared 5 bases from V and 0 bases from J, leaving 13 bases between. DNA of the CDR3: TGCAGCGTTCGGGGGACCGGGGTGAACACTGAAGCTTTCTTT. Its translation is CSVRGTGVNTEAFF.

The gene calls are TRBV20-1 and TRBJ2-7; D tentatively reads TRBD1 or TRBD2 (5 bases each). CDR1 is DFQATT and CDR2 is SNEGSKA in the germline V gene (reference sequence). This CDR3 region has 12 residues. CDR3 in DNA: TGCTCCTACCGGGGCGTAGGGGACGAGCAGTACTTC. Protein product: CSYRGVGDEQYF.

This clonotype was observed a few times. The V gene is TRBV14, the J gene TRBJ1-1; D is ambiguous. Trimming took off 4 bases at V and 0 bases at J, with 12 bases between the two ends. The CDR3 has 15 residues. The germline V gene has CDR1 SGHDN and CDR2 FVKESK. This CDR3 reads CASSPPKVMNTEAFF. The DNA of the CDR3 is TGTGCCAGCAGCCCTCCAAAAGTGATGAACACTGAAGCTTTCTTT.

This clonotype was found a few times. The rearrangement links TRBV3-1 to TRBJ1-2; D may be TRBD1 (5 bases). The CDR3 has 14 amino acids. Per the germline V gene, CDR1 is LGHDT and CDR2 is YNNKEL (reference sequence). The ends were cut back, 2 bases at V and 8 bases at J, with 15 bases in the middle. CDR3 DNA: TGTGCCAGCAGCCAAACCGGGCCGCGGGGGGGCTACACCTTC. It encodes CASSQTGPRGGYTF.

This clonotype showed up just a few times. This sequence joins TRBV20-1 and TRBJ1-1; a weak D match, TRBD1 (6 bases). Trimming removed 5 bases at V and 0 bases at J, with 10 bases between. The CDR3 is 13 residues long. Germline V gene sequence: CDR1 DFQATT, CDR2 SNEGSKA (reference sequence). The CDR3 DNA is TGCAGTGCTTCCAGGACAGTGAACACTGAAGCTTTCTTT. Translated: CSASRTVNTEAFF.

A few counts support this clonotype. The chain joins TRBV5-1 to TRBJ1-1; D is perhaps TRBD1 (5 bases). The CDR3 covers 16 residues. Between the trimmed V and J ends, which lost 0 bases and 6 bases, there was a span of 18 bases. Germline V lookup: CDR1 SGHRS, CDR2 YFSETQ. DNA of the CDR3: TGCGCCAGCAGCTTGGGTGGGGTAAGAGGGGCCGCTGAAGCTTTCTTT. Its protein is CASSLGGVRGAAEAFF.

Remarks on this clonotype: A much larger clone lies one base from this, so it may be a read error. J is TRBJ1-2 and V is TRBV5-1; 8 bases are shared with TRBD1. CDR3 length: 16 amino acids. Germline CDR1 reads SGHRS; CDR2 reads YFSETQ. V lost 5 bases, J lost 6 bases, and 15 bases stayed unmatched. The CDR3 spells CASSVSPGGKSDGYTF. CDR3 DNA sequence: TGCGCCAGCAGTGTCTCGCCAGGGGGCAAATCGGATGGCTACACCTTC.

The CDR3 DNA follows: TGTGCCAGCAGCCCCTGGACTAGCGACCAAGAGACCCAGTACTTC. Translation gives CASSPWTSDQETQYF. This chain joins TRBV7-8 and TRBJ2-5; TRBD2 matches 9 bases. Germline V CDR1 and CDR2: SGHVS, FQNEAQ. This CDR3 comprises 15 residues. J was trimmed by 0 bases and V by 5 bases; bases with no gene match: 4.

The table lists this clonotype with many counts. The chain links TRBV29-1 to TRBJ2-5; 7 bases are shared with TRBD1. This CDR3 region has 16 residues. The germline gives CDR1 SQVTM, CDR2 ANQGSEA. V shed 7 bases and J 1 base; nucleotides not matched to a gene: 15. CDR3: CSGRVGGAGRQETQYF. Written as DNA, the CDR3 is TGCAGCGGTCGTGTAGGGGGCGCAGGGCGCCAAGAGACCCAGTACTTC.

This clonotype showed up many times. This chain uses TRBV20-1 with TRBJ1-2; 8 bases agree with TRBD1. The CDR3 extends over 15 amino acids. The germline V gene has CDR1 DFQATT and CDR2 SNEGSKA (reference sequence). The J segment lost 0 bases and the V segment lost 5 bases, leaving 8 bases of the junction unmatched. CDR3 amino acids: CSAPPRQGTNYGYTF. The CDR3 nucleotides read TGCAGTGCTCCCCCTCGACAGGGGACTAACTATGGCTACACCTTC.

This clonotype was detected a few times. CDR3 region: CASSPLQANTYEQYF. The CDR3 DNA is TGTGCCAGCTCACCACTGCAGGCTAATACCTACGAGCAGTACTTC. The rearrangement uses TRBV18 and TRBJ2-7; D is unresolved. V was cut by 1 base and J by 2 bases, with 12 bases left in between. The CDR3 spans 15 residues. Germline CDR1 KGHSH, CDR2 LQKENI.

This clonotype was detected a few times. J is TRBJ2-3 and V is TRBV12-3 or TRBV12-4, with unresolved D. V shed 6 bases and J shed 6 bases, with 19 bases lying between them. The CDR3 consists of 15 residues. The CDR3 sequence: CASSPPVRFSDTQYF. The CDR3, as DNA: TGTGCCAGCAGCCCACCCGTCCGGTTCAGTGATACGCAGTATTTT.

This clonotype was recorded only once. A much larger clone differs by one base, so this may be a read error. J is TRBJ1-6 and V is TRBV15; maybe TRBD1 (6 bases). Germline CDR1 and CDR2: LNHNV and YYDKDF (reference sequence). CDR3 length: 13 amino acids. The CDR3 is CATSGDQGSPLHF. The CDR3 DNA reads TGTGCCACCAGCGGAGATCAGGGGTCACCCCTCCACTTT.

This clonotype appeared many times. The chain links TRBV25-1 to TRBJ1-2; no firm D call. V shed 3 bases and J shed 5 bases, with 7 bases lying between them. Germline CDR1 reads MGHDK; CDR2 reads SYGVNS. The CDR3 runs to 12 residues. For the CDR3, the DNA is TGTGCCAGCAGTGACTCCAGATATGGCTACACCTTC. The encoded protein is CASSDSRYGYTF.

As concerns this clonotype: This sequence may be a read error, since a much larger clone differs from it by one base. The chain couples TRBV20-1 to TRBJ1-4; the D gene is possibly TRBD1 (6 bases). Trimming took off 5 bases at V and 11 bases at J, with 27 bases between the two ends. The V gene's germline CDR1 is DFQATT and CDR2 SNEGSKA (reference sequence). The CDR3 runs 16 residues. The CDR3 DNA is TGCAGTGCTCAATTATACCAATTAGGGGGTGAAAGTAAACTGTTTTTT. Translation gives CSAQLYQLGGESKLFF.

This clonotype was counted ten times or more. The V call is TRBV10-3, the J call TRBJ1-1; no reliable D call. Trimming took off 6 bases at V and 4 bases at J, with 6 bases between the two ends. CDR1 is ENHRY and CDR2 is SYGVKD in the germline V gene. The CDR3 is 11 residues long. CDR3 DNA: TGTGCCATCAGGAACAGCACTGAAGCTTTCTTT. Encoded protein: CAIRNSTEAFF.

This clonotype has just a few counts. V gene TRBV6-5 combines with J gene TRBJ2-7; a possible D gene is TRBD2 (5 bases). This CDR3 region has 13 residues. Germline V gene lookup returns CDR1 MNHEY and CDR2 SVGAGI. The ends were cut back, 7 bases at V and 3 bases at J, with 13 bases in the middle. The CDR3 spells CASNKAGSYEQYF. The CDR3 nucleotides are TGTGCCAGCAATAAGGCGGGCAGCTACGAGCAGTACTTC.

This clonotype was counted ten times or more. This chain links TRBV6-5 with TRBJ2-3; D not certain. CDR1 is MNHEY, CDR2 SVGAGI, per germline. Trimming pared 5 bases from V and 0 bases from J, leaving 12 bases between. The CDR3 is 15 residues long. CDR3 loop: CASSLDGTSTDTQYF. The CDR3 DNA is TGTGCCAGCAGTCTAGACGGAACTAGCACAGATACGCAGTATTTT.

The chain uses TRBV18 and TRBJ1-1; unclear D gene. CDR1 KGHSH and CDR2 LQKENI come from the germline V gene. Trimming took 2 bases from V and 0 from J, leaving 1 base between them. This CDR3 contains 12 residues. This CDR3 reads CASSPMNTEAFF. Written as DNA, the CDR3 is TGTGCCAGCTCACCAATGAACACTGAAGCTTTCTTT.

The rearrangement uses TRBV9 and TRBJ2-2, with D perhaps matching TRBD2 (7 bases). The CDR3 totals 17 residues. Germline V lookup: CDR1 SGDLS, CDR2 YYNGEE. The ends were cut back, 4 bases at V and 0 bases at J, with 16 bases in the middle. Here the CDR3 DNA reads TGTGCCAGCAGCCCAGGGGTCGGGAGGACGAACACCGGGGAGCTGTTTTTT. Protein product: CASSPGVGRTNTGELFF.

As to this clonotype: An end of the junction differs from the germline gene, which may be a read error. This chain joins TRBV12-3 or TRBV12-4 and TRBJ1-1; weak D call: TRBD1 (5 bases). The CDR3 totals 14 residues. The CDR3 DNA sequence: TGTGCCAGCAGTTTGATGGGCTCCACCAGGGAAGCTTGCTTT. It is translated as CASSLMGSTREACF.

About this clonotype itself: Its ends do not fully match the called genes, so a read error is possible. The CDR3 loop is CASSFGETYEQHF. Here the CDR3 DNA reads TGCGCCAGCAGCTTCGGGGAGACCTACGAGCAGCACTTC. This chain connects TRBV5-1 to TRBJ2-7, with D possibly being TRBD2 (5 bases). This CDR3 has 13 residues. Looked up from germline, CDR1 is SGHRS and CDR2 is YFSETQ.

The chain employs TRBV20-1 and TRBJ2-3; TRBD2 aligns across 12 bases. The CDR3 has 17 amino acids. Trimming took 6 bases from V and 2 from J; bases not matched to a gene: 12. Germline CDR1 DFQATT, CDR2 SNEGSKA (reference sequence). The CDR3 loop reads CSAVTSGSGGSTDTQYF. As DNA, the CDR3 is TGCAGTGCGGTGACTAGCGGGAGTGGGGGGTCCACAGATACGCAGTATTTT.

The CDR3 loop is CASSPSSSGNTIYF. The DNA of the CDR3 is TGCGCCAGCAGCCCGTCGAGCTCTGGAAACACCATATATTTT. The chain carries TRBV5-1 and TRBJ1-3, with D unresolved. The V end lost 4 bases, the J end lost 0 bases, and 8 bases lay between the germline ends. The CDR3 spans 14 residues. Per the germline V gene, CDR1 is SGHRS and CDR2 is YFSETQ.

V gene TRBV19 combines with J gene TRBJ2-3, with TRBD2 matching over 8 bases. Looked up from germline, CDR1 is LNHDA and CDR2 is SQIVND (reference sequence). The CDR3 loop spans 14 amino acids. V lost 11 bases, J lost 5 bases, and 12 bases stayed unmatched. CDR3 sequence: CAVASSGSQDTQYF. The CDR3, as DNA: TGTGCCGTCGCGTCTAGCGGGTCGCAAGATACGCAGTATTTT.

The chain has TRBV4-1 and TRBJ2-1; 14 bases fit TRBD2. Germline V gene lookup returns CDR1 MGHRA and CDR2 YSYEKL. This CDR3 comprises 17 residues. V was pared by 0 bases and J by 4 bases, with 2 bases of the junction left unmatched. The CDR3, as DNA: TGCGCCAGCAGCCAAGAAGGACTAGCGGGGGGTTACAATGAGCAGTTCTTC. Its translation is CASSQEGLAGGYNEQFF.

The genes are TRBV24-1 and TRBJ2-1; no definite D call. Germline CDR1 is KGHDR and CDR2 is SFDVKD. Trimming left V 6 bases short and J 3 bases short, with 8 bases between. This CDR3 contains 13 residues. The CDR3 protein is CATSSAGYNEQFF. CDR3 bases: TGTGCCACCAGTTCCGCCGGCTACAATGAGCAGTTCTTC.

This clonotype appeared many times. This chain uses TRBV20-1 with TRBJ2-7, with D tentatively TRBD2 (6 bases). Trimming took off 3 bases at V and 5 bases at J, with 14 bases between the two ends. This CDR3 comprises 13 residues. CDR1 is DFQATT, CDR2 SNEGSKA, per germline (reference sequence). The CDR3 sequence is CSARDLGTDEQYF. The CDR3, as DNA: TGCAGTGCTAGGGACCTGGGGACTGACGAGCAGTACTTC.

The chain couples TRBV28 to TRBJ2-7; 8 nucleotides align to TRBD2. This CDR3 comprises 15 residues. The germline V gene encodes CDR1 MDHEN and CDR2 SYDVKM. The J segment lost 4 bases and the V segment lost 6 bases, leaving 11 bases of the junction unmatched. CDR3 nucleotides: TGTGCCAGCAGGGGCTTGGCGGGAGGAAGTTACGAGCAGTACTTC. This encodes CASRGLAGGSYEQYF.